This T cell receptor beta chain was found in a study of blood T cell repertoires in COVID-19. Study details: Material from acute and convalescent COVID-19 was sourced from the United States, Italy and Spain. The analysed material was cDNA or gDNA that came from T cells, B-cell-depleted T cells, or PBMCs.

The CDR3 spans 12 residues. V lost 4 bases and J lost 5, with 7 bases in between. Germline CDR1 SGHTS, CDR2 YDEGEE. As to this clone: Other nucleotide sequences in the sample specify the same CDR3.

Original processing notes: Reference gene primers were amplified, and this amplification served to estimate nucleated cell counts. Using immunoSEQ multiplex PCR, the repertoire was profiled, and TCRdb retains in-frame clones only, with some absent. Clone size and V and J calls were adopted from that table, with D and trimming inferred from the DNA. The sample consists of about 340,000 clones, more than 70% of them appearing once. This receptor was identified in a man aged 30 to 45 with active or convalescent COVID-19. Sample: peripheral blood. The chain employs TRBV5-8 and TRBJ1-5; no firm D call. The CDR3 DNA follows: TGTGCCAGCAGCCTACGGGATCAGCCCCAGCATTTT. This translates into CASSLRDQPQHF.